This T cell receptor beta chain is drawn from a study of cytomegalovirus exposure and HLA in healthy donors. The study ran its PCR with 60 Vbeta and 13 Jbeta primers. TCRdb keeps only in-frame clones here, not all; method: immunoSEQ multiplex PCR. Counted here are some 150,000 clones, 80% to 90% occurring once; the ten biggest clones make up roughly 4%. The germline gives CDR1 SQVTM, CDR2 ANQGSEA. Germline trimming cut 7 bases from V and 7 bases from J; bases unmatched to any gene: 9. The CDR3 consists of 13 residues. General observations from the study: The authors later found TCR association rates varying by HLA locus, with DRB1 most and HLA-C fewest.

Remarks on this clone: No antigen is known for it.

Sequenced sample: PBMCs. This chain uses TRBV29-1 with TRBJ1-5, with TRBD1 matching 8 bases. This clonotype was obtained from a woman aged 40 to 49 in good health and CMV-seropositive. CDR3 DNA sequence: TGCAGCGCCAAGACAGGGGAGGGGCAGCCCCAGCATTTT. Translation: CSAKTGEGQPQHF.